One T cell receptor beta chain is described in this entry. Repertoires were generated with immunoSEQ multiplex PCR, while TCRdb's copy carries only in-frame clones and drops some. The table has over 90,000 clones, 75% to 90% seen once. This sample is part of a study of blood T cell repertoires in COVID-19. The sample was peripheral blood. This clonotype originated in a woman aged 45-59 years with COVID-19, enrolled during active disease.

The CDR3 sequence is CASTNGGDSNYGYTF. As DNA, the CDR3 is TGTGCCAGCACGAATGGGGGGGACTCTAACTATGGCTACACCTTC. The chain is built from TRBV28 and TRBJ1-2, with D perhaps TRBD1 (5 bases). The V and J ends lost 7 bases and 0 bases respectively, with 15 bases between them. The CDR3 is made up of 15 amino acids. Germline assignment: CDR1 MDHEN and CDR2 SYDVKM.